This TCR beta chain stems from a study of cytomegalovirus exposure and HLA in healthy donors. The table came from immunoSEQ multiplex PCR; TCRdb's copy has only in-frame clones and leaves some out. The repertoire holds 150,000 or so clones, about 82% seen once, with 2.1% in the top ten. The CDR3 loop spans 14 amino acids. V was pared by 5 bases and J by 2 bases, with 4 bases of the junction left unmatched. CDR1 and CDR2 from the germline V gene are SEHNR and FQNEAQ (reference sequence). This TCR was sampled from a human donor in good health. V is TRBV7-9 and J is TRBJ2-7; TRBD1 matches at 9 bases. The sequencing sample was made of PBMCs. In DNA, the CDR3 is TGTGCCAGCAGCCCGGGACAGGGAACCTACGAGCAGTACTTC. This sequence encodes CASSPGQGTYEQYF.